The 7 T cell receptor beta chains below all came from one sample that was sequenced in a study of blood T cell repertoires in COVID-19. Here immunoSEQ multiplex PCR was the method, and the copy in TCRdb shows in-frame clones only, minus some. The repertoire has 150,000 to 170,000 clones, about 90% of them found once; the top ten carry under 0.6%. What was sequenced was peripheral blood. The receptors stem from a man aged 45-65 years with acute or convalescent COVID-19.

The chain is built from TRBV28 and TRBJ2-3; no clear D. The CDR3 sequence is 14 residues long. The V gene's germline CDR1 is MDHEN and CDR2 SYDVKM. Trimming cost V 3 bases and J 4 bases, with 11 bases left between them. CDR3 region: CASSLRRRSDTQYF. DNA for the CDR3: TGTGCCAGCAGTTTGCGGCGCCGGTCAGATACGCAGTATTTT.

The CDR3 DNA reads as TGTGCCAGCAGTTTATCCTCAGGACAGGGGGACACAGATACGCAGTATTTT. Its translation is CASSLSSGQGDTDTQYF. This sequence joins TRBV27 and TRBJ2-3; TRBD1 matches at 10 bases. The ends lost 0 bases at V and 2 bases at J; junction bases unmatched: 5. The CDR3 runs 17 residues. The germline V gene has CDR1 MNHEY and CDR2 SMNVEV (reference sequence).

This clone has just a few counts. This sequence joins TRBV7-9 and TRBJ2-7; D is uncertain. CDR1 is SEHNR, CDR2 FQNEAQ, per germline (reference sequence). The CDR3 is made up of 12 amino acids. V lost 9 bases to trimming and J lost 1 base, with 10 bases between them. The CDR3 reads CASSSVSYEQYF. CDR3 nucleotides: TGTGCCAGTTCATCGGTTTCCTACGAGCAGTACTTC.

As to this clone: The sample carries other DNA sequences with the same CDR3. The chain uses TRBV18 and TRBJ1-5; D is perhaps TRBD1 (5 bases). The V end was cut by 3 bases, the J end by 7 bases, with 10 bases between. The CDR3 is 13 residues long. Germline V gene lookup returns CDR1 KGHSH and CDR2 LQKENI. For the CDR3, the DNA is TGTGCCAGCTCACCGCCCGGGGGACAGCCCCAGCATTTT. Translating gives CASSPPGGQPQHF.

V is TRBV27 and J is TRBJ1-6; 7 bases fit TRBD1. Unmatched junction bases numbered 8, after V lost 2 bases and J lost 7 bases. Germline V gene data show CDR1 as MNHEY and CDR2 as SMNVEV (reference sequence). The CDR3 contains 16 residues. The CDR3 DNA reads TGTGCCAGCAGTTTAGAATCGGGACAGCAAAATTCACCCCTCCACTTT. It specifies CASSLESGQQNSPLHF.

The chain carries TRBV23-1 and TRBJ2-7; 8 nucleotides agree with TRBD2. TRBV23-1 belongs to the ORF category, with a function that is uncertain. CDR3 size: 16 residues. V shed 0 bases, J shed 4 bases, and the junction held 8 bases outside the gene matches. The CDR3 DNA follows: TGCGCCAGCAGTCAATCGGCCGGGAGGGCCACGTACGAGCAGTACTTC. Translating gives CASSQSAGRATYEQYF.

The chain has TRBV4-1 and TRBJ2-1, with 9 bases that match TRBD2. Germline V gives CDR1 MGHRA, CDR2 YSYEKL. V gave up 4 bases and J gave up 6 bases; unmatched junction bases: 10. CDR3 length equals 16 residues. CDR3 nucleotide sequence: TGCGCCAGCAGCCGCGGGGGGGCCCTAGGGCGCAATGAGCAGTTCTTC. This codes for CASSRGGALGRNEQFF.